This passage covers 14 T cell receptor beta chains from one sample sequenced in a study of T cells after yellow fever vaccination. TCRdb independently ran MiXCR on the 5' RACE reads; one entry per CDR3 protein. The sample includes about 300,000 distinct CDR3 sequences, 8.7% seen only once; the top ten take 3% to 4%. Specimen: CD4+ T cells sorted from PBMCs, collected 5 days after the yellow fever booster vaccination. The origin of the receptors is a man aged 18-30 years who received the YFV17D yellow fever vaccine.

This clonotype was counted at least ten times. The gene calls are TRBV15 and TRBJ2-4; possibly TRBD2 for D (5 bases). Trimming pared 3 bases from V and 0 bases from J, leaving 21 bases between. Germline V lookup: CDR1 LNHNV, CDR2 YYDKDF (reference sequence). The CDR3 has 19 amino acids. CDR3 coding DNA: TGTGCCACCAGCAGGTCCCTCACGCAGCCAGGACTAGCCAAAAACATTCAGTACTTC. This gives the protein CATSRSLTQPGLAKNIQYF.

This clonotype was recorded a few times. This sequence joins TRBV4-1 and TRBJ1-6, with a weak D call TRBD1 (5 bases). This CDR3 is 17 amino acids long. CDR1 and CDR2 (germline): MGHRA, YSYEKL. The germline V and J ends were trimmed by 4 bases and 3 bases, with 16 bases remaining between them. CDR3 sequence: CASSRTPGTGYNSPLHF. The CDR3 nucleotides are TGCGCCAGCAGCCGAACACCCGGGACGGGCTATAATTCACCCCTCCACTTT.

The rearrangement uses TRBV7-8 and TRBJ2-7, with a possible D match to TRBD1 (6 bases). V lost 5 bases and J lost 3, with 14 bases in between. CDR3 length: 14 amino acids. Germline values: CDR1 SGHVS, CDR2 FQNEAQ. The CDR3 DNA is TGTGCCAGCAGCCAAGACAGGAATTACTACGAGCAGTACTTC. This sequence encodes CASSQDRNYYEQYF.

The chain uses TRBV11-1 and TRBJ1-4, with no clear D. Germline CDR1 and CDR2: SGHAT and FQDESV (reference sequence). Trimming pared 4 bases from V and 4 bases from J, leaving 10 bases between. The CDR3 has 14 residues. DNA for the CDR3: TGTGCCAGCAGCTACGGACGGGTTAATGAAAAACTGTTTTTT. The encoded protein is CASSYGRVNEKLFF.

In this sample, this clonotype turned up a few times. The V call is TRBV7-2, the J call TRBJ2-7, with 14 bases that match TRBD2. The V and J ends lost 5 bases and 6 bases, in that order; junction bases with no gene match: 9. CDR3 length equals 16 residues. Germline CDR1 SGHTA, CDR2 FQGNSA. The CDR3 DNA follows: TGTGCCAGCAGCCTCGGACTAGCGGGGGGTTCGGGCGAGCAGTACTTC. Its translation: CASSLGLAGGSGEQYF.

This clonotype was observed at least ten times. The CDR3 reads CASGLGQGGTEAFF. The CDR3 nucleotides are TGTGCTAGTGGTTTGGGGCAGGGAGGGACTGAAGCTTTCTTT. This chain joins TRBV12-5 and TRBJ1-1, with D tentatively TRBD1 (5 bases). CDR1 LGHNT and CDR2 FRNRAP come from the germline V gene. Deletions cut 1 base from V and 5 bases from J, with 11 bases between. This CDR3 spans 14 amino acids. Variable domain in full (rest from reference TRBV12-5 and TRBJ1-1): DARVTQTPRHKVTEMGQEVTMRCQPILGHNTVFWYRQTMMQGLELLAYFRNRAPLDDSGMPKDRFSAEMPDATLATLKIQPSEPRDSAVYFCASGLGQGGTEAFFGQGTRLTVV.

The chain has TRBV20-1 and TRBJ2-4, with 8 bases matching TRBD2. Germline V gene lookup returns CDR1 DFQATT and CDR2 SNEGSKA (reference sequence). Trimming cost V 6 bases and J 6 bases; bases outside gene matches: 16. This CDR3 spans 16 amino acids. CDR3 region: CSADDPGRVGGNIQYF. Written as DNA, the CDR3 is TGCAGTGCCGACGACCCCGGGAGGGTGGGTGGAAACATTCAGTACTTC.

This clonotype showed up just a few times. The chain joins TRBV4-3 to TRBJ2-3; TRBD1 agrees at 7 bases. CDR1 and CDR2 from the germline V gene are LGHNA and YSLEER. The CDR3 has 16 amino acids. J lost 4 bases, V lost 0 bases, and 7 bases had no gene match. CDR3: CASSQEVEGGPDTQYF. The CDR3 bases are TGCGCCAGCAGCCAAGAGGTGGAAGGGGGCCCAGATACGCAGTATTTT.

This clonotype was picked up a small number of times. This chain joins TRBV19 and TRBJ1-2, with a possible D match to TRBD1 (5 bases). Germline lookup yields CDR1 LNHDA and CDR2 SQIVND (reference sequence). Trimming shortened V by 2 bases and J by 8 bases, and 12 bases separated the two germline ends. The CDR3 length is 13 residues. Here the CDR3 DNA reads TGTGCCAGTAGTATATCAGGGAGAGCGGGCTACACCTTC. This encodes CASSISGRAGYTF.

This chain connects TRBV6-5 to TRBJ1-5; possibly TRBD1 for D (6 bases). The CDR3 spans 16 residues. V lost 6 bases, J lost 10 bases, and 25 bases lay in between. Germline V CDR1 and CDR2: MNHEY, SVGAGI. The CDR3, as DNA: TGTGCCAGCAGATTAGGGGGGTACACATCTCGGAGCCCCCAGCATTTT. This codes for CASRLGGYTSRSPQHF.

This clonotype was observed a handful of times. The genes are TRBV21-1 and TRBJ1-2; the listed D gene, TRBD1, was not tested against the DNA. TRBV21-1 counts as a pseudogene. The CDR3 has 15 residues. CDR3 nucleotide sequence: TGTGCCAGCAGAACCGGGACAGGGAACGGGTATGGCTACACCTTC. Protein product: CASRTGTGNGYGYTF.

This chain connects TRBV2 to TRBJ2-7; D possibly corresponds to TRBD1 (6 bases). This CDR3 contains 15 residues. Germline CDR1 reads SNHLY; CDR2 reads FYNNEI. Trimming left V 4 bases short and J 4 bases short, with 17 bases between. This CDR3 is CASSVQTGIGYEQYF. The CDR3 region has the DNA TGTGCCAGCAGTGTACAGACAGGAATCGGATACGAGCAGTACTTC.

V gene TRBV18 combines with J gene TRBJ2-1; 9 positions agree with TRBD2. CDR1 is KGHSH, CDR2 LQKENI, per germline. The CDR3 is 16 residues long. J gave up 10 bases and V 3 bases, and 13 bases lay outside the gene matches. CDR3 bases: TGTGCCAGCTCACCCTTAGCGGGGGACCCCCGGTTGGAGCAGTTCTTC. This translates into CASSPLAGDPRLEQFF.

Only a few counts were recorded for this clonotype. The CDR3 loop is CASSFRQGGGEAFF. CDR3 DNA: TGTGCCAGCAGTTTCAGACAGGGAGGGGGAGAAGCTTTCTTT. This chain connects TRBV12-3 or TRBV12-4 to TRBJ1-1; 7 bases agree with TRBD1. The V and J ends lost 3 bases and 8 bases, in that order; junction bases with no gene match: 9. The CDR3 has 14 residues.